Below, one TCR beta chain is given with its context. Its specificity is unknown. In germline, CDR1 is LNHDA, CDR2 SQIVND (reference sequence). The CDR3 length is 13 residues. V lost 6 bases to trimming and J lost 9 bases, with 17 bases between them. The source of the sample is a study of cytomegalovirus exposure and HLA in healthy donors. 60 Vbeta and 13 Jbeta primers were used in PCR. Original processing methods: There were about 80 million unique TCR beta chains by a later count, and around 10 million of them were shared. TCRdb keeps only in-frame clones here, not all; method: immunoSEQ multiplex PCR. V and J calls and clone size come straight from that table; D and trimming were deduced from the DNA. The table shows 130,000 or so clones, with 65% to 85% occurring only once. Study-level results: Among the sequence variants, a highly shared cluster was likely an artifact of sequencing. A missense variant in DCLRE1C was later tied to TCR beta V- and J-gene trimming. The study recorded about 150 TCR beta chains that were cytomegalovirus-associated.

Material for sequencing was PBMCs. The source is a woman under 30 in good health and CMV-seronegative. The chain recombines TRBV19 with TRBJ1-1; D gene ambiguous. CDR3 coding DNA: TGTGCCAGTAGCCCCTTGGGAGAAGCTAAAGCTTTCTTT. This codes for CASSPLGEAKAFF.